This record covers a single T cell receptor (beta chain). This specimen belongs to a study of blood T cell repertoires in COVID-19. Study overall: Sample material is recorded as cDNA or gDNA derived from T cells, B-cell-depleted T cells, or PBMCs.

Per the original data handling: Estimation of nucleated cell counts was performed using reference gene primer amplification. The data were produced by immunoSEQ multiplex PCR, yet TCRdb's version contains in-frame clones alone and is incomplete. V and J calls and clone size are as listed in that table; D and trimming were resolved from the DNA. The sample consists of 15,000 or so clones, less than 90% of them appearing once. With 6 bases removed from V and 0 bases from J, the gap between germline ends came to 9 bases. The CDR3 consists of 14 residues. CDR1 MNHEY and CDR2 SVGAGI come from the germline V gene.

The V and J genes are TRBV6-5 and TRBJ1-3; D gene unclear. This receptor was obtained from a woman aged 80 or older with COVID-19, enrolled during active disease. Sequenced material: peripheral blood. The DNA for the CDR3 is TGTGCCAGCAGACTAGACACCTCTGGAAACACCATATATTTT. Its translation is CASRLDTSGNTIYF.